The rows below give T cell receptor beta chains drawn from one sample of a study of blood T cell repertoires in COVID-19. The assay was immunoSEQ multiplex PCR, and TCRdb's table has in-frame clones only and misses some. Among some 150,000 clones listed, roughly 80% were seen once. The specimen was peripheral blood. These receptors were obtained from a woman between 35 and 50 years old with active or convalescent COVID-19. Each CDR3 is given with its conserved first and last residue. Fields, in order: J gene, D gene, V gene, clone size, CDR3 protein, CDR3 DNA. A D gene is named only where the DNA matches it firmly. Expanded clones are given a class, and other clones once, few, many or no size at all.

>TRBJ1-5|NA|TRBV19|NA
CAASGGFSNQPQHF
TGTGCCGCATCGGGAGGCTTTAGCAATCAGCCCCAGCATTTT
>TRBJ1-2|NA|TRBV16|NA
CASSQSLDSPYGYTF
TGTGCCAGCAGCCAATCTTTAGACAGTCCCTATGGCTACACCTTC
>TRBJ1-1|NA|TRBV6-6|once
CASSAGQREAFF
TGTGCCAGCAGCGCTGGACAGAGAGAAGCTTTCTTT
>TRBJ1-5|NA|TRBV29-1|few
CSVGLGVNQPQHF
TGCAGCGTTGGTCTCGGGGTTAATCAGCCCCAGCATTTT
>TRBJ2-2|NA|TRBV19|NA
CASSIKTSTGELFF
TGTGCCAGTAGTATAAAGACTTCCACCGGGGAGCTGTTTTTT
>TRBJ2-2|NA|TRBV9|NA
CASSVEGRLGGGTGELFF
TGTGCCAGCAGCGTAGAGGGACGACTTGGGGGCGGCACCGGGGAGCTGTTTTTT
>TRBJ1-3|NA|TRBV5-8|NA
CASGGMRTGGNTIYF
TGTGCCAGCGGAGGCATGCGCACAGGGGGAAACACCATATATTTT
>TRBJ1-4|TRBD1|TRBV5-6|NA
CASSPSPRDRVEKLFF
TGTGCCAGCAGCCCAAGCCCCCGGGACAGGGTTGAAAAACTGTTTTTT
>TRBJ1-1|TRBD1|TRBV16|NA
CASSSQGARTEAFF
TGTGCCAGCAGCTCACAGGGGGCGCGGACTGAAGCTTTCTTT
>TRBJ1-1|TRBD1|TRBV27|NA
CASSWAGGRTEAFF
TGTGCCAGCAGTTGGGCAGGGGGCAGGACTGAAGCTTTCTTT
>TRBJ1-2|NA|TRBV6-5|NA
CASSYARGRDGYTF
TGTGCCAGCAGTTATGCCAGGGGAAGGGATGGCTACACCTTC
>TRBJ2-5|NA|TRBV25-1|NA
CASSERGKETQYF
TGTGCCAGCAGTGAACGAGGGAAAGAGACCCAGTACTTC
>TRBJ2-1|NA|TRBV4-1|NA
CASSILGVTQFF
TGCGCCAGCAGCATTCTAGGTGTCACGCAGTTCTTC
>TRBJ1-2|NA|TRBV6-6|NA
CAGSGETNYGYTF
TGTGCCGGCTCAGGGGAGACTAACTATGGCTACACCTTC
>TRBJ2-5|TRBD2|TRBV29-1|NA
CSVSGAYQETQYF
TGCAGCGTTAGCGGGGCGTACCAAGAGACCCAGTACTTC
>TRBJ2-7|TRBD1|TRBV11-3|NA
CASSLGTGAYEQYF
TGTGCCAGCAGCTTAGGGACAGGGGCCTACGAGCAGTACTTC
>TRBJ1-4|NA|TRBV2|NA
CASRMISAGEKLFF
TGTGCCAGCCGAATGATTTCAGCGGGAGAAAAACTGTTTTTT
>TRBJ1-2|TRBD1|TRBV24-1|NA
CATSQANRGHGYTF
TGTGCCACCAGTCAAGCCAACAGGGGGCATGGCTACACCTTC
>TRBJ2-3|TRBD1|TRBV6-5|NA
CVSHRGPRADTQYF
TGTGTGTCCCACAGGGGTCCCCGAGCAGATACGCAGTATTTT
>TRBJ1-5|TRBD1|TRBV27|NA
CASSPPGRGQPQHF
TGTGCCAGCAGTCCCCCCGGCAGGGGGCAGCCCCAGCATTTT
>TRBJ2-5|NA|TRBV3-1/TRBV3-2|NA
CASSQSAGFGETQYF
TGTGCCAGCAGCCAAAGCGCAGGGTTTGGGGAGACCCAGTACTTC
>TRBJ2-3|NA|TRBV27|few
CASSLSDTGQYTDTQYF
TGTGCCAGCAGTTTATCGGATACAGGTCAATACACAGATACGCAGTATTTT
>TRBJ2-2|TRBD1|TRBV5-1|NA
CASSPSGQGRLWADTGELFF
TGCGCCAGCAGCCCCTCGGGACAGGGACGGCTTTGGGCGGACACCGGGGAGCTGTTTTTT
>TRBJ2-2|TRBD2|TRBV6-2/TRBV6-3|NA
CASSSTRSGRTGELFF
TGTGCCAGCAGTTCCACAAGAAGCGGGAGGACCGGGGAGCTGTTTTTT
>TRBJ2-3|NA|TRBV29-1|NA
CSVSPSGRSTDTQYF
TGCAGCGTTTCCCCTTCGGGGAGGAGCACAGATACGCAGTATTTT
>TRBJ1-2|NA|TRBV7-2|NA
CASSPQGPYGYTF
TGTGCCAGCAGCCCTCAGGGGCCCTATGGCTACACCTTC
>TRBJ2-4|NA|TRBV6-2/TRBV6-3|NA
CASSYPRGGVSNIQYF
TGTGCCAGCAGTTACCCCCGGGGCGGGGTAAGTAACATTCAGTACTTC
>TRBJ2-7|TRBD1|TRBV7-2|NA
CASSGDRSPYEQYF
TGTGCCAGCAGCGGGGACAGGAGTCCCTACGAGCAGTACTTC
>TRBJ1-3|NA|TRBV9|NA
CASSKFSSGNTIYF
TGTGCCAGCAGCAAGTTTAGCTCTGGAAACACCATATATTTT
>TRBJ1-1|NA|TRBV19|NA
CASSMGGRVVERGAIPNTEAFF
TGTGCCAGTAGTATGGGTGGGAGGGTTGTGGAGCGAGGGGCGATCCCAAACACTGAAGCTTTCTTT